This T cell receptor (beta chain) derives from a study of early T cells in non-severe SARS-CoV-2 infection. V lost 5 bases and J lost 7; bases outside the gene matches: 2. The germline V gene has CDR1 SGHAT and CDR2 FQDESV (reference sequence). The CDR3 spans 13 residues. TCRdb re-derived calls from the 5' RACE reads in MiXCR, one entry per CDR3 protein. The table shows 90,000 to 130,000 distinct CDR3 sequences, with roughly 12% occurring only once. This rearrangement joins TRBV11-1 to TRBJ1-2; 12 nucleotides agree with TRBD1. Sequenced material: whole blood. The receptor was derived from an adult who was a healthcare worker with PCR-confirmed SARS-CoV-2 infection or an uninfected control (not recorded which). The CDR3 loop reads CASSTGQGAGYTF. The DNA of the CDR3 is TGTGCCAGCAGCACGGGACAGGGGGCTGGCTACACCTTC.